Described below is a single T cell receptor beta chain sequence and its context. The target antigen is unknown. This entry is derived from a study of shared clonotypes between healthy human individuals. Study-level findings and limits: Few donors restricted represented genetic and exposure-history diversity. Sampling covered nothing but blood. Tissue TCR repertoires likely differ from those found in blood. When naive CD4 clonotypes were compared across four donors, around 5% were shared.

Template for every sorted-subset replicate PCR totaled around 210 ng DNA, roughly 30,000 T cell genomes. TCRdb's copy holds only in-frame clones and misses some; the assay was immunoSEQ multiplex PCR. There are around 690,000 clones in the sample; about nine tenths occur only once, and 34% lies in the top ten. This CDR3 comprises 19 residues. The chain couples TRBV21-1 to TRBJ2-1; the table's D call TRBD2 went unverified against the DNA. TRBV21-1 is an annotated pseudogene. The sample comprised memory CD8+ T cells from PBMCs. The sample's subset: CD45RO+ cells pooled with CCR7-negative TemRA cells. The sequence derives from a young man in good health. Some clones in this sample may be carry-over from other donors' samples. The CDR3 reads CASSLPGGWDEKLYNEQFF. In DNA form, the CDR3 reads TGTGCCAGCAGCCTCCCCGGGGGGTGGGACGAAAAGCTCTACAATGAGCAGTTCTTC.